One and the same sample provided the 31 T cell receptor beta chains below, sequenced in a study of Ad26.COV2.S vaccination and SARS-CoV-2 variants. As to treatment: roughly 20 received Ad26.COV2.S at low or high dose, single or two shots; about five received placebo; per-sample allocation not given. Vaccine and placebo recipients were sampled on day 63 after the first injection. Profiled with immunoSEQ multiplex PCR; TCRdb holds only in-frame clones, not every one. Of about 350,000 clones in the sample, 75% to 90% were seen once. The sequencing used peripheral blood, collected in a trial of Ad26.COV2.S vaccine versus placebo. These receptor sequences come from a person between 18 and 59 years old who received the Ad26.COV2.S COVID-19 vaccine or a placebo.

The V call is TRBV5-8, the J call TRBJ2-1, with D possibly being TRBD1 (5 bases). The CDR3 length is 15 residues. V was cut by 0 bases and J by 6 bases, with 13 bases left in between. Germline V gives CDR1 SGHTS, CDR2 YDEGEE. In nucleotides, the CDR3 is TGTGCCAGCAGCTTGGCAGGGCGAGTAGGCAATGAGCAGTTCTTC. This encodes CASSLAGRVGNEQFF.

J is TRBJ2-3 and V is TRBV15; D is perhaps TRBD1 (5 bases). Germline V gene data show CDR1 as LNHNV and CDR2 as YYDKDF (reference sequence). Trimming took off 6 bases at V and 4 bases at J, with 11 bases between the two ends. This CDR3 is built from 13 residues. The CDR3 coding sequence is TGTGCCACCAGGGCTCGACAGTCAGATACGCAGTATTTT. It yields the protein CATRARQSDTQYF.

The chain recombines TRBV6-5 with TRBJ1-5; TRBD1 matches 7 bases. Germline CDR1 reads MNHEY; CDR2 reads SVGAGI. The CDR3 is made up of 14 amino acids. After removal of 4 bases from V and 3 bases from J, the junction contained 3 bases not matched to a gene. The CDR3 DNA reads as TGTGCCAGCAGTTTCAGGGGGGACAATCAGCCCCAGCATTTT. Amino acids: CASSFRGDNQPQHF.

The rearrangement joins TRBV2 to TRBJ2-5; D remains ambiguous. Germline V gives CDR1 SNHLY, CDR2 FYNNEI. V was pared by 6 bases and J by 0 bases, with 14 bases between. The CDR3 consists of 15 residues. The CDR3 bases are TGTGCCAGCAGCGGACCGCAAACTAACCAAGAGACCCAGTACTTC. Its protein product is CASSGPQTNQETQYF. Filled out from reference TRBV2 and TRBJ2-5, the complete variable domain reads EPEVTQTPSHQVTQMGQEVILRCVPISNHLYFYWYRQILGQKVEFLVSFYNNEISEKSEIFDDQFSVERPDGSNFTLKIRSTKLEDSAMYFCASSGPQTNQETQYFGPGTRLLVL.

The chain uses TRBV7-9 and TRBJ1-2; the D is unclear. V was trimmed by 4 bases and J by 7 bases, leaving 7 bases between them. Germline CDR1 is SEHNR and CDR2 is FQNEAQ (reference sequence). This CDR3 region has 11 residues. This chain's CDR3 is CASSSFGGYTF. The CDR3 DNA reads TGTGCCAGCAGCTCGTTCGGTGGCTACACCTTC.

A word on this clone: The identical CDR3 is also encoded by other nucleotide sequences in the sample. V usage is TRBV6-5 and J usage is TRBJ1-4; perhaps TRBD1 as D (6 bases). The V end was cut by 6 bases, the J end by 0 bases, with 8 bases between. From germline, CDR1 is MNHEY and CDR2 SVGAGI. The CDR3 is 14 amino acids. The CDR3 is CASSRTATNEKLFF. In nucleotides, the CDR3 is TGTGCCAGCAGCAGGACAGCAACTAATGAAAAACTGTTTTTT.

This chain uses TRBV28 with TRBJ2-2; 8 nucleotides line up with TRBD1. The CDR3 totals 17 residues. Germline trimming cut 5 bases from V and 6 bases from J; bases unmatched to any gene: 14. The germline CDR1 and CDR2 sequences are MDHEN and SYDVKM. Written as DNA, the CDR3 is TGTGCCAGCAGTCGCCATCCGGGACAGGTTAACTCCGGGGAGCTGTTTTTT. This sequence encodes CASSRHPGQVNSGELFF. The variable domain in full, with the rest retrieved from reference TRBV28 and TRBJ2-2, is DVKVTQSSRYLVKRTGEKVFLECVQDMDHENMFWYRQDPGLGLRLIYFSYDVKMKEKGDIPEGYSVSREKKERFSLILESASTNQTSMYLCASSRHPGQVNSGELFFGEGSRLTVL.

This clone was detected once. The chain joins TRBV19 to TRBJ1-1, with no clear D. V was shortened by 3 bases and J by 4 bases, with 12 bases between the two germline ends. This CDR3 contains 14 residues. The germline V gene encodes CDR1 LNHDA and CDR2 SQIVND (reference sequence). CDR3 protein: CASSIVTMGTEAFF. The CDR3 nucleotides read TGTGCCAGTAGTATCGTCACCATGGGCACTGAAGCTTTCTTT.

This rearrangement joins TRBV3-1 (or the pseudogene TRBV3-2) to TRBJ1-2; 8 nucleotides match TRBD1. Germline V gene data show CDR1 as LGHDT and CDR2 as YNNKEL (reference sequence). The CDR3 is 14 residues long. V gave up 3 bases and J gave up 4 bases; unmatched junction bases: 4. CDR3 DNA sequence: TGTGCCAGCAGCCACCCAGGGGGCTCCTATGGCTACACCTTC. It translates to CASSHPGGSYGYTF.

The chain uses TRBV28 and TRBJ2-7; D possibly corresponds to TRBD1 (6 bases). V was shortened by 7 bases and J by 4 bases, with 17 bases between the two germline ends. Germline CDR1 and CDR2: MDHEN and SYDVKM. This CDR3 is built from 14 residues. CDR3 coding DNA: TGTGCCAGCAATTCCCAGGGGATAACTTACGAGCAGTACTTC. Encoded protein: CASNSQGITYEQYF.

This chain connects TRBV30 to TRBJ2-1, with D tentatively TRBD1 or TRBD2 (6 bases each). This CDR3 is 16 amino acids long. Germline V gives CDR1 GTSNPN, CDR2 SVGIG (reference sequence). Trimming pared 0 bases from V and 3 bases from J, leaving 15 bases between. CDR3 sequence: CAWSVLGGTFYNEQFF. The CDR3 nucleotides are TGTGCCTGGAGTGTACTTGGCGGGACATTCTACAATGAGCAGTTCTTC.

The CDR3 nucleotides read TGTGCCAGCAGCCGAACTAGCGGGGGATCCTACGAGCAGTACTTC. It is translated as CASSRTSGGSYEQYF. V usage is TRBV11-2 and J usage is TRBJ2-7, with 11 bases that match TRBD2. Germline assignment: CDR1 SGHAT and CDR2 FQNNGV. CDR3 length: 15 amino acids. With 5 bases clipped from V and 1 base from J, the junction kept 4 bases outside the gene matches.

The table lists this clone with a count of one. The chain employs TRBV28 and TRBJ2-7, with 10 nucleotides matching TRBD1. Germline V gene data show CDR1 as MDHEN and CDR2 as SYDVKM. The CDR3 loop spans 15 amino acids. Unmatched junction bases numbered 9, after V lost 5 bases and J lost 5 bases. CDR3 nucleotide sequence: TGTGCCAGCAGTGGACCCGGGACAGGGGCTCACGAGCAGTACTTC. It encodes CASSGPGTGAHEQYF. Supplemented by reference TRBV28 and TRBJ2-7, the full variable domain reads DVKVTQSSRYLVKRTGEKVFLECVQDMDHENMFWYRQDPGLGLRLIYFSYDVKMKEKGDIPEGYSVSREKKERFSLILESASTNQTSMYLCASSGPGTGAHEQYFGPGTRLTVT.

The rearrangement links TRBV7-2 to TRBJ1-1; D is unresolved. Germline CDR1 and CDR2: SGHTA and FQGNSA. This CDR3 has 14 amino acids. V gave up 0 bases and J gave up 5 bases, with 10 bases separating them. In DNA form, the CDR3 reads TGTGCCAGCAGCTTAGCAGTTGGGGTTACTGAAGCTTTCTTT. This sequence encodes CASSLAVGVTEAFF.

The chain is built from TRBV2 and TRBJ2-7; 10 bases match TRBD2. Germline lookup yields CDR1 SNHLY and CDR2 FYNNEI. Unmatched junction bases numbered 17, after V lost 9 bases and J lost 9 bases. The length of the CDR3 is 15 residues. CDR3 loop: CASFSGTSASRGQYF. CDR3 nucleotide sequence: TGTGCCAGTTTTTCCGGGACTAGCGCATCTAGAGGGCAGTACTTC.

On this clone: Additional DNA sequences in this sample encode the identical CDR3. V and J are TRBV11-2 and TRBJ1-1; D ambiguous. CDR1 is SGHAT and CDR2 is FQNNGV in the germline V gene. V was shortened by 5 bases and J by 0 bases, with 7 bases between the two germline ends. The CDR3 is made up of 13 amino acids. As DNA, the CDR3 is TGTGCCAGCAGCCTGAGGGTGAACACTGAAGCTTTCTTT. Translating gives CASSLRVNTEAFF.

This chain connects TRBV28 to TRBJ2-1; D remains ambiguous. Germline V lookup: CDR1 MDHEN, CDR2 SYDVKM. V dropped 2 bases and J dropped 6 bases, with 14 bases sitting between them. This CDR3 is 15 amino acids long. CDR3 DNA: TGTGCCAGCAGTTTAGGGCAGCCCTGGGTCAATGAGCAGTTCTTC. This encodes CASSLGQPWVNEQFF. Looking up the rest from reference TRBV28 and TRBJ2-1 gives the full variable domain: DVKVTQSSRYLVKRTGEKVFLECVQDMDHENMFWYRQDPGLGLRLIYFSYDVKMKEKGDIPEGYSVSREKKERFSLILESASTNQTSMYLCASSLGQPWVNEQFFGPGTRLTVL.

The chain has TRBV3-1 (or the pseudogene TRBV3-2) and TRBJ2-5; 11 bases fit TRBD2. The trim removed 2 bases at V and 2 bases at J, leaving 1 base unmatched. This CDR3 spans 15 amino acids. Germline CDR1 reads LGHDT; CDR2 reads YNNKEL (reference sequence). CDR3 coding DNA: TGTGCCAGCAGCCAACCTAGCGGGAGGCAAGAGACCCAGTACTTC. Protein product: CASSQPSGRQETQYF.

The chain employs TRBV28 and TRBJ1-5; D gene unclear. This CDR3 region has 18 residues. Trimming removed 2 bases from V and 3 bases from J, with 20 bases in between. Germline loops: CDR1 MDHEN, CDR2 SYDVKM. The CDR3 DNA sequence: TGTGCCAGCAGTTTAACGGGGATTTGGAGCCCCTACAATCAGCCCCAGCATTTT. Encoded protein: CASSLTGIWSPYNQPQHF.

This chain connects TRBV11-2 to TRBJ2-2; D unclear. From germline, CDR1 is SGHAT and CDR2 FQNNGV. The CDR3 consists of 12 residues. Trimming stripped 7 bases from V and 4 bases from J, with 7 bases between. CDR3 loop: CASKIPTGELFF. CDR3 DNA sequence: TGTGCCAGCAAGATTCCCACCGGGGAGCTGTTTTTT.

The chain joins TRBV6-2 or TRBV6-3 to TRBJ1-5, with D maybe TRBD1 (5 bases). The V gene lost 3 bases and the J gene lost 1 base, with 25 bases spanning the gap. This CDR3 has 20 amino acids. Germline lookup yields CDR1 MNHEY and CDR2 SVGEGT. The CDR3 coding sequence is TGTGCCAGCAGTTATCACCACTTCCTTACGCAGGGCCGAAGCAATCAGCCCCAGCATTTT. It codes for CASSYHHFLTQGRSNQPQHF.

The genes are TRBV19 and TRBJ2-3, with a weak D call TRBD2 (6 bases). The CDR3 is made up of 15 amino acids. V was cut by 5 bases and J by 0 bases, with 12 bases left in between. Germline CDR1 LNHDA, CDR2 SQIVND (reference sequence). The CDR3 spells CASSRGSTSTDTQYF. In DNA, the CDR3 is TGTGCCAGTAGTCGGGGGAGCACTAGCACAGATACGCAGTATTTT.

The chain uses TRBV18 and TRBJ1-4, with D tentatively TRBD1 (6 bases). This CDR3 is built from 14 residues. Germline V lookup: CDR1 KGHSH, CDR2 LQKENI. The V and J ends lost 3 bases and 6 bases respectively, with 11 bases between them. The CDR3 region has the DNA TGTGCCAGCTCACCGCAGGGGAAGGATGAAAAACTGTTTTTT. Translated: CASSPQGKDEKLFF.

A remark on this clone: A junction end diverges from the germline sequence, so it may reflect a read error. The chain employs TRBV6-5 and TRBJ1-1; possible D gene TRBD1, 5 bases. In germline, CDR1 is MNHEY, CDR2 SVGAGI. CDR3 length: 14 residues. Here the CDR3 DNA reads TGTGCCACCAGTCAGGGAATCCAAAACACTGAAGCTTTCTTT. Encoded protein: CATSQGIQNTEAFF.

The genes are TRBV5-1 and TRBJ2-6; D gene ambiguous. The V gene's germline CDR1 is SGHRS and CDR2 YFSETQ. This CDR3 spans 14 amino acids. V shed 5 bases and J shed 1 base, with 7 bases lying between them. This chain's CDR3 is CASRMGSGANVLTF. CDR3 in DNA: TGCGCCAGCAGGATGGGGTCTGGGGCCAACGTCCTGACTTTC.

This rearrangement joins TRBV24-1 to TRBJ1-4; D is unresolved. The CDR3 consists of 15 residues. Germline lookup yields CDR1 KGHDR and CDR2 SFDVKD. V was shortened by 4 bases and J by 5 bases, with 13 bases between the two germline ends. CDR3 DNA: TGTGCCACCAGTGAAGGCAGGCGCCTCAATGAAAAACTGTTTTTT. This codes for CATSEGRRLNEKLFF.

J is TRBJ1-2 and V is TRBV28, with D maybe TRBD1 (5 bases). Trimming cost V 3 bases and J 4 bases, with 12 bases left between them. Per germline, CDR1 MDHEN and CDR2 SYDVKM. The CDR3 totals 14 residues. CDR3 in amino acids: CASSFGRGVYGYTF. As DNA, the CDR3 is TGTGCCAGCAGTTTCGGTCGGGGCGTCTATGGCTACACCTTC.

J is TRBJ2-5 and V is TRBV30, with 7 bases identical to TRBD2. V lost 0 bases and J lost 2; bases outside the gene matches: 9. CDR3 size: 16 residues. The V gene's germline CDR1 is GTSNPN and CDR2 SVGIG (reference sequence). The CDR3 nucleotides are TGTGCCTGGAGTGTTTGGGCGGGAGTTGGGCAAGAGACCCAGTACTTC. Its translation is CAWSVWAGVGQETQYF.

The chain links TRBV10-3 to TRBJ1-2, with 12 bases aligning to TRBD1. This CDR3 region has 15 residues. Germline loops: CDR1 ENHRY, CDR2 SYGVKD. V lost 6 bases, J lost 8 bases, and 10 bases stayed unmatched. The CDR3 region has the DNA TGTGCCATCAGCTTACCGGGACAGGGGGCGCACGGCTACACCTTC. Translation gives CAISLPGQGAHGYTF.

The rearrangement uses TRBV19 and TRBJ2-1; D call uncertain. Germline values: CDR1 LNHDA, CDR2 SQIVND (reference sequence). This CDR3 is built from 11 residues. V gave up 7 bases and J gave up 2 bases, with 3 bases separating them. CDR3 sequence: CASIAYNEQFF. As DNA, the CDR3 is TGTGCCAGTATTGCCTACAATGAGCAGTTCTTC.

V and J are TRBV27 and TRBJ2-7, with unresolved D. This CDR3 spans 15 amino acids. V was clipped by 8 bases and J by 0 bases, with 17 bases between them. Germline lookup yields CDR1 MNHEY and CDR2 SMNVEV (reference sequence). Here the CDR3 DNA reads TGTGCCAGCCCGAAAAGGAATGTGGGCTCCTACGAGCAGTACTTC. Translation: CASPKRNVGSYEQYF.